Presented here are 26 T cell receptor beta chains from one specimen sequenced in a study of neoadjuvant nivolumab and ipilimumab in lung cancer. Sequencing was performed with immunoSEQ multiplex PCR; in TCRdb, only in-frame clones are kept and a portion is missing. The sample holds 45,000 to 55,000 clones, 85% to 90% seen once. The sequences come from blood, collected before neoadjuvant nivolumab, alone or with ipilimumab. The receptors originated from an adult with non-small cell lung cancer. Some clones in this sample may be carry-over from other donors' samples.

The rearrangement links TRBV30 to TRBJ1-5, with D possibly being TRBD1 (5 bases). Germline CDR1 GTSNPN, CDR2 SVGIG (reference sequence). CDR3 size: 13 residues. Trimming pared 2 bases from V and 5 bases from J, leaving 10 bases between. CDR3 sequence (DNA): TGTGCCTGGAGTCTAGGGGTGGATCAGCCCCAGCATTTT. Protein product: CAWSLGVDQPQHF.

V and J are TRBV7-8 and TRBJ2-1; perhaps TRBD2 as D (5 bases). V was pared by 0 bases and J by 2 bases, with 17 bases between. Germline V lookup: CDR1 SGHVS, CDR2 FQNEAQ. This CDR3 region has 18 residues. CDR3 DNA: TGTGCCAGCAGCTTAGCCGGACGGCTAGCTTCGCCCTACAATGAGCAGTTCTTC. Translating it yields CASSLAGRLASPYNEQFF.

The chain is built from TRBV14 and TRBJ2-7; no firm D call. This CDR3 contains 15 residues. The ends were cut back, 3 bases at V and 0 bases at J, with 12 bases in the middle. Germline V gene sequence: CDR1 SGHDN, CDR2 FVKESK. CDR3 coding DNA: TGTGCCAGCAGCCAGATAGGAGCTAGCTCCTACGAGCAGTACTTC. Translated: CASSQIGASSYEQYF.

The V and J genes are TRBV7-9 and TRBJ2-3, with D unresolved. There are 14 residues in the CDR3. Germline CDR1 SEHNR, CDR2 FQNEAQ (reference sequence). V lost 4 bases to trimming and J lost 2 bases, with 10 bases between them. The CDR3 DNA sequence: TGTGCCAGCAGCTCCTGGACCAACACAGATACGCAGTATTTT. This sequence encodes CASSSWTNTDTQYF.

The chain is built from TRBV5-1 and TRBJ1-1; possibly TRBD1 for D (5 bases). V gave up 1 base and J gave up 5 bases, with 15 bases separating them. The CDR3 length is 15 residues. CDR1 and CDR2 (germline): SGHRS, YFSETQ. CDR3 nucleotide sequence: TGCGCCAGCAGCTTGACGGGCCCTAAGGGGACTGAAGCTTTCTTT. This codes for CASSLTGPKGTEAFF.

The rearrangement uses TRBV11-2 and TRBJ2-7; 10 bases align to TRBD1. V lost 5 bases and J lost 2; bases outside the gene matches: 3. The CDR3 contains 14 residues. Germline assignment: CDR1 SGHAT and CDR2 FQNNGV. CDR3 in amino acids: CASSLGQGAYEQYF. CDR3 sequence (DNA): TGTGCCAGCAGCCTCGGACAGGGGGCCTACGAGCAGTACTTC.

The chain is built from TRBV4-1 and TRBJ1-5, with 7 positions matching TRBD1. The CDR3 sequence is 16 residues long. The junction had 10 bases not matched to a gene; V was cut back by 4 bases and J by 4 bases. Per germline, CDR1 MGHRA and CDR2 YSYEKL. This CDR3 reads CASSRKQGSGNQPQHF. The CDR3 nucleotides read TGCGCCAGCAGCCGCAAACAGGGGTCTGGTAATCAGCCCCAGCATTTT.

This chain uses TRBV5-1 with TRBJ2-7, with D possibly called TRBD1 or TRBD2 (5 bases each). The CDR3 consists of 14 residues. Deletions cut 4 bases from V and 6 bases from J, with 17 bases between. From germline, CDR1 is SGHRS and CDR2 YFSETQ. The CDR3 is CASSGDAGSIEQYF. The DNA of the CDR3 is TGCGCCAGCAGCGGGGACGCTGGTTCCATCGAGCAGTACTTC. The variable domain in full, completed from reference TRBV5-1 and TRBJ2-7, reads KAGVTQTPRYLIKTRGQQVTLSCSPISGHRSVSWYQQTPGQGLQFLFEYFSETQRNKGNFPGRFSGRQFSNSRSEMNVSTLELGDSALYLCASSGDAGSIEQYFGPGTRLTVT.

V usage is TRBV6-5 and J usage is TRBJ1-3; D is ambiguous. Trimming shortened V by 5 bases and J by 4 bases, and 9 bases separated the two germline ends. This CDR3 spans 13 amino acids. Germline assignment: CDR1 MNHEY and CDR2 SVGAGI. Written as DNA, the CDR3 is TGTGCCAGCAGTGCTTGGCTGGGAAACACCATATATTTT. As protein: CASSAWLGNTIYF.

CDR3 bases: TGTGCCAGCAGTTTACAATCCTCGTCTATAGCCAAAAACATTCAGTACTTC. Protein sequence: CASSLQSSSIAKNIQYF. The V call is TRBV27, the J call TRBJ2-4; D call uncertain. V shed 2 bases and J shed 0 bases, with 14 bases lying between them. CDR1 is MNHEY, CDR2 SMNVEV, per germline (reference sequence). The CDR3 is 17 amino acids.

This clone has only one observation. This chain uses TRBV11-2 with TRBJ2-1; D may match TRBD1 or TRBD2 (5 bases each). CDR3 length: 15 residues. V was pared by 6 bases and J by 4 bases, with 16 bases between. CDR1 is SGHAT, CDR2 FQNNGV, per germline. CDR3 in DNA: TGTGCCAGCAGTCGAGGCCGGGGCCCGTACAATGAGCAGTTCTTC. Translating it yields CASSRGRGPYNEQFF.

This chain connects TRBV5-1 to TRBJ1-1, with TRBD1 matching 10 bases. V shed 4 bases, J shed 5 bases, and the junction held 2 bases outside the gene matches. Germline assignment: CDR1 SGHRS and CDR2 YFSETQ. This CDR3 comprises 13 residues. DNA for the CDR3: TGCGCCAGCAGCACGGACAGGGGGACTGAAGCTTTCTTT. Its protein product is CASSTDRGTEAFF. Based on the CDR3 plus reference TRBV5-1 and TRBJ1-1, the full variable domain is KAGVTQTPRYLIKTRGQQVTLSCSPISGHRSVSWYQQTPGQGLQFLFEYFSETQRNKGNFPGRFSGRQFSNSRSEMNVSTLELGDSALYLCASSTDRGTEAFFGQGTRLTVV.

The CDR3 bases are TGTGCCAGCAGCTCCCTGGCGGGGGACACAGATACGCAGTATTTT. Translated: CASSSLAGDTDTQYF. The chain carries TRBV11-2 and TRBJ2-3, with 7 bases identical to TRBD2. Germline lookup yields CDR1 SGHAT and CDR2 FQNNGV. J lost 2 bases, V lost 4 bases, and 6 bases had no gene match. This CDR3 contains 15 residues.

V usage is TRBV11-3 and J usage is TRBJ2-7, with 10 bases aligning to TRBD1. V was clipped by 1 base and J by 4 bases; unmatched bases: 7. Per germline, CDR1 SGHNT and CDR2 YENEEA. The CDR3 is made up of 16 amino acids. CDR3 protein: CASSLAATGGSYEQYF. CDR3 nucleotide sequence: TGTGCCAGCAGCTTAGCTGCGACAGGGGGCAGTTACGAGCAGTACTTC.

The chain couples TRBV4-1 to TRBJ2-2, with D unclear. The V gene's germline CDR1 is MGHRA and CDR2 YSYEKL. The V end was cut by 6 bases, the J end by 3 bases, with 5 bases between. CDR3 length: 12 residues. The CDR3 region has the DNA TGCGCCAGCAGGGGGTACACCGGGGAGCTGTTTTTT. This gives the protein CASRGYTGELFF.

This chain links TRBV5-1 with TRBJ2-7, with TRBD2 matching over 14 bases. Trimming cost V 2 bases and J 4 bases; bases outside gene matches: 8. Germline V lookup: CDR1 SGHRS, CDR2 YFSETQ. This CDR3 has 17 amino acids. CDR3 residues: CASSFGLAGGPPYEQYF. The CDR3 nucleotides read TGCGCCAGCAGCTTTGGACTAGCGGGAGGCCCACCTTACGAGCAGTACTTC.

V usage is TRBV4-1 and J usage is TRBJ2-7; TRBD2 matches at 7 bases. The CDR3 runs 14 residues. V lost 3 bases to trimming and J lost 4 bases; unmatched junction nucleotides: 6. Germline V gene sequence: CDR1 MGHRA, CDR2 YSYEKL. The CDR3 DNA reads as TGCGCCAGCAGCCAGGAGCGGGAATCGTACGAGCAGTACTTC. Amino acids: CASSQERESYEQYF.

Here the CDR3 reads CASSLGQAYYGYTF. CDR3 DNA: TGTGCCAGCTCTCTTGGACAGGCGTACTATGGCTACACCTTC. The rearrangement uses TRBV18 and TRBJ1-2; TRBD1 matches at 7 bases. The germline V gene encodes CDR1 KGHSH and CDR2 LQKENI. The CDR3 loop spans 14 amino acids. Germline trimming cut 6 bases from V and 3 bases from J; bases unmatched to any gene: 7.

V and J are TRBV7-2 and TRBJ2-2; 7 bases align to TRBD1. Trimming at V came to 2 bases and at J to 1 base, leaving 4 bases not matched to a gene. Germline V gene lookup returns CDR1 SGHTA and CDR2 FQGNSA. CDR3 length equals 16 residues. The CDR3 coding sequence is TGTGCCAGCAGCTTAAATTCAGGGGGGAACACCGGGGAGCTGTTTTTT. This gives the protein CASSLNSGGNTGELFF.

Written as DNA, the CDR3 is TGTGCCAGTAACGTAACTAGCGTCTACGAGCAGTACTTC. Translation gives CASNVTSVYEQYF. The gene calls are TRBV19 and TRBJ2-7; TRBD2 matches 7 bases. The germline V gene encodes CDR1 LNHDA and CDR2 SQIVND (reference sequence). The CDR3 totals 13 residues. V was clipped by 7 bases and J by 3 bases; unmatched bases: 6.

Here the CDR3 reads CASGRKKQPQHF. The CDR3 nucleotides are TGTGCCAGCGGCCGGAAAAAACAGCCCCAGCATTTT. The chain combines TRBV6-5 with TRBJ1-5, with D uncertain. V was shortened by 8 bases and J by 7 bases, with 12 bases between the two germline ends. Germline lookup yields CDR1 MNHEY and CDR2 SVGAGI. The CDR3 contains 12 residues.

The V gene is TRBV5-1, the J gene TRBJ1-1, with TRBD1 matching 7 bases. CDR3 length: 15 amino acids. V was pared by 0 bases and J by 4 bases, with 6 bases of the junction left unmatched. Germline CDR1 and CDR2: SGHRS and YFSETQ. CDR3: CASSLGRQGPTEAFF. CDR3 nucleotides: TGCGCCAGCAGCTTGGGACGACAGGGACCCACTGAAGCTTTCTTT.

The rearrangement uses TRBV11-1 and TRBJ2-2; D gene uncertain. The V gene's germline CDR1 is SGHAT and CDR2 FQDESV (reference sequence). CDR3 size: 14 residues. The ends were cut back, 6 bases at V and 3 bases at J, with 11 bases in the middle. CDR3 DNA sequence: TGTGCCAGCAGTTTATTGACGGACACCGGGGAGCTGTTTTTT. Protein: CASSLLTDTGELFF.

This chain joins TRBV6-5 and TRBJ1-2; tentatively, D is TRBD1 (5 bases). The CDR3 is made up of 15 amino acids. CDR1 and CDR2 (germline): MNHEY, SVGAGI. Trimming took 5 bases from V and 8 from J, leaving 21 bases between them. CDR3 sequence: CASSLRAGGSSGYTF. CDR3 bases: TGTGCCAGCAGTCTCCGAGCGGGGGGGTCCTCCGGCTACACCTTC.

The sample holds a few counts of this clone. This chain links TRBV20-1 with TRBJ2-3; D is unclear. This CDR3 spans 11 amino acids. The V end was cut by 6 bases, the J end by 2 bases, with 6 bases between. CDR1 and CDR2 (germline): DFQATT, SNEGSKA (reference sequence). The DNA for the CDR3 is TGCAGTGCCCACCCCACAGATACGCAGTATTTT. Translated, it gives CSAHPTDTQYF.

The rearrangement joins TRBV19 to TRBJ2-7; 11 bases map to TRBD2. CDR3 size: 14 residues. J gave up 5 bases and V 3 bases, and 3 bases lay outside the gene matches. CDR1 and CDR2 from the germline V gene are LNHDA and SQIVND (reference sequence). CDR3 in amino acids: CASSMLAGGHEQYF. The CDR3 coding sequence is TGTGCCAGTAGTATGCTAGCGGGGGGCCACGAGCAGTACTTC.